The subject of this entry is one T cell receptor beta chain. The antigen it binds to is not known. No clone much larger than this one lies a single base away; base qualities are absent. These data originate in a study of cytomegalovirus exposure and HLA in healthy donors (TCRdb year 2017). Study-level background: According to an earlier analysis of several hundred of the donors, roughly 180 million T cells yielded 90 million to 140 million unique TCR beta sequences and about 300 Gb of sequence data. Roughly 300 gigabases of sequencing data and 70 million to 85 million unique TCR sequences were included in an early release covering about 620 HLA-typed donors. Of the 398 genotyped donors, 65% to 90% fell in the genetic ancestry cluster associated with self-reported Caucasian donors. The study aimed to test whether signatures of past pathogen exposure could be identified by cataloging public T cell receptors. The study used immunosequencing to profile the T cell repertoires of several hundred subjects and linked those repertoires to cytomegalovirus serostatus. Along with the roughly 700-subject first cohort, a separate validation cohort of over a hundred different subjects was used. To predict cytomegalovirus infection status, the study combined high-throughput TCR immunosequencing, statistical association of individual TCRs with disease status, and machine learning. In a later analysis, previously published TCR beta repertoires from 550 to 700 donors were re-analyzed and high-resolution HLA genotyping was added so that TCR occurrence patterns could be studied. In the later analysis, no new phenotypic data were used to find candidate immune exposures; instead, reliance was placed on TCR beta sequences and their occurrence across donors. To decide whether each TCR beta V gene segment behaved as functional or pseudogenic, an earlier analysis of 587 of the donors relied on high-throughput TCR beta sequencing. Alongside the repertoire data, information on donor age, sex, ethnicity and CMV serostatus was compiled. In a later genetic analysis, genome-wide SNP genotypes for about three fifths of the roughly 670 donors were used, and that subset was treated as a discovery cohort. All discovery cohort repertoires had been generated on a single sequencing platform. HLA typing covered class I and class II loci at four-digit resolution. Typing coverage differed by locus: A, B, C, DRB1 and DQB1 were typed in about 620-630 donors, DQA1 in roughly 500, DPA1 in some 570, and DPB1 in 400 to 490. Roughly 5 DR-DQ haplotypes were treated as single units for association and clustering because of strong linkage in the cohort. Among roughly 400 genotyped donors of the cohort, an average of about 220,000 unique TCR beta nucleotide sequences was sequenced per donor, of which about 19% were non-productive. Points the paper makes about the study in general: A cluster of highly shared sequence variants was judged likely to represent a technical artifact of the sequencing pipeline. In this cohort, only TCR beta chains were sequenced, and detectable features were limited by the absence of alpha or paired-chain data. The 87-base-pair reads could not distinguish some IMGT-functional V segments, including TRBV6-2 and TRBV6-3, so those segments were excluded. While some public TCRs were present in many individuals, most TCR sequences turned up only very rarely across donors. In an earlier analysis of over 550 of the donors, most TCR beta V segments were observed in productive rearrangements about 90% or about 30% of the time, broadly matching IMGT annotations. A later genetic analysis associated a missense DCLRE1C variant with V-gene and J-gene trimming of TCR beta chains, and an independent cohort replicated the association. Specific HLA alleles were associated with more than 15,000 TCR beta sequences at a false discovery rate of 0.05 in a later analysis. According to a later analysis, TCR association rates differed among HLA loci, with DRB1 alleles showing the most associated TCRs and HLA-C alleles showing the fewest. Most CMV-associated TCR beta chains appeared to be HLA-restricted in a later analysis, and the HLA associations seemed to be driven largely by CMV exposure. A further reported finding was that TCR beta sequences accurately predicted the HLA-A and HLA-B alleles for most subjects in the first cohort. The authors suggested that the approach could potentially be generalized to other disease states and immunological phenotypes. Seventeen rarely observed V segments, including chromosome 9 orphons, were excluded from the earlier analysis of a few hundred of the donors because counts were too low. HLA typing was unavailable for some donors at each locus, so association tests used only the typed subset. Sequencing depth was assumed to be roughly uniform across donors in the presence/absence analyses, though that assumption may not hold. Three of the identified cytomegalovirus-associated TCR beta chains were confirmed in vitro to be specific for cytomegalovirus antigens. According to a later genetic analysis, donors in an Asian-associated ancestry cluster had fewer N-insertions in productive TCRs than the roughly 670-donor mean. Several of the top co-occurrence clusters appeared to be linked to parvovirus B19, influenza, CMV and Epstein-Barr virus, according to a later analysis. CMV serostatus was the only immune exposure information available for the cohort. In both the original and validation cohorts, the classifier was reported to diagnose cytomegalovirus status with high specificity and sensitivity. Compared with equally common non-associated chains, HLA-associated TCR beta chains in a later analysis were more clonally expanded and had lower generation probabilities. Correlated functional status among segregating V segments might be attributable to linkage disequilibrium, but an unknown experimental factor could not be ruled out. A total of about 150 TCR beta chains were listed by the study as associated with cytomegalovirus. Assigning TCR associations to individual alleles was difficult when HLA alleles, especially DR and DQ, strongly co-occurred.

Receptor libraries were prepared by the immunoSEQ multiplex PCR assay. The multiplex PCR relied on a mix of 60 forward primers for TCR Vbeta segments and 13 reverse primers for TCR Jbeta segments. A multiplex PCR assay on genomic DNA amplified the CDR3 region of rearranged TCR beta genes. The Illumina HiSeq System was used to sequence the amplified TCR beta libraries as 87-base-pair reads. As for how the authors treated the data: Across the roughly 640 repertoires, a later analysis counted 60 million to 90 million unique TCR beta chains, around 10 million of which were shared by at least two donors. Raw reads were error-corrected and collapsed into unique sequences with a nearest-neighbor algorithm that merged closely related sequences to remove PCR and sequencing errors. Alignment of CDR3 sequences to IMGT reference sequences was used to assign V, D and J gene segments. For a sequence to be retained, at least a six-nucleotide match to both a V gene segment and a J gene segment was required. A rearrangement counted as productive if the CDR3 had no stop codons and remained in frame with V and J, and every other rearrangement counted as non-productive. Following IMGT convention, CDR3 was defined as the stretch from the second conserved V-encoded cysteine up to the conserved J-encoded phenylalanine. The earlier analysis of more than 450 of the donors excluded sequences that lacked an unambiguous match to a single V gene segment. An earlier analysis of fewer than 750 of the donors called V segments functional above 56.7% productive rearrangements and segregating when the between-donor standard deviation exceeded 5%. A statistical classification framework was built for diagnosing cytomegalovirus status from the catalog of TCR beta chain sequences. In a later analysis, TCR nucleotide sequences were compared against IMGT/GENE-DB human TR gene sequences so that V and J genes could be assigned. The TCRdist pipeline was used in a later analysis to assign CDR3 sequences and most-parsimonious VDJ recombination scenarios. A later analysis defined each TCR beta chain by its CDR3 amino acid sequence plus V-gene family, and excluded reads lacking a unique V-gene family. In a later analysis, some 600 highly shared, low-generation-probability nucleotide sequences were removed to address suspected cross-contamination and a sequencing artifact. In a later analysis, a clonal expansion index for each public chain was calculated from normalized within-repertoire ranks of inferred template counts. A later analysis computed generation probabilities with a VDJ recombination model fitted to out-of-frame rearrangements, and checked the results against IGoR. A later analysis scored TCR-TCR, TCR-HLA and TCR-CMV co-occurrence with hypergeometric tests, applying a repertoire-size bias correction to TCR pairs. In a later analysis, false discovery rates were estimated by permuting HLA or CMV assignments 20 times. In a later analysis, co-occurring TCRs were grouped using DBSCAN, and TCRdist sequence similarity was added for clustering within HLA-allele-positive subsets. Repertoires with fewer than 30,000 or more than 120,000 public chains were left out of co-occurrence clustering, as were about 5 repertoires with anomalous nucleotide sharing. TCRdb's version of the immuneACCESS table is confined to in-frame rearrangements and falls short of the full clone set. An unresolved V gene accounts for under half of the shortfall where checked; the remainder is of unknown origin. V, J and clone size derive from that table, while D and trimming were established from the DNA sequence. For this sample there are around 200,000 clones; roughly four fifths appear just once. The ten largest clones capture approximately 2.8% of the sample.

In total, approximately 610 healthy bone marrow donors made up the cohort. At the time of sampling, every cohort member was nominally healthy, though immune exposures that went unrecorded were likely present. The donor was CMV seropositive and was included in the group of almost 300 seropositive cohort members. A peripheral blood sample was collected from each donor, and TCR beta sequencing was performed on peripheral blood mononuclear cells. Genomic DNA was extracted from the blood cell samples with the Qiagen DNeasy Blood Extraction Kit. The cysteine opens and the phenylalanine closes a CDR3 of 13 amino acids. Here the CDR3 DNA is all that survives: 39 bases in frame from base 1. The germline V gene encodes CDR1 MDHEN and CDR2 SYDVKM. V and J are truncated by 5 bases and 2 bases respectively, leaving an intervening sequence of 10 bases.

The V and J segments used are TRBV28 and TRBJ2-7; the D region possibly corresponds to TRBD2 (6 bases align). The receptor comes from a woman in her 30s in good health and CMV-seropositive. The sequencing sample was made of PBMCs. The CDR3 has the sequence CASSPSVAYEQYF. The DNA sequence reads TGTGCCAGCAGTCCTAGCGTGGCCTACGAGCAGTACTTC. The CDR3, completed at both ends by the reference TRBV28 and TRBJ2-7 genes, gives the full variable domain DVKVTQSSRYLVKRTGEKVFLECVQDMDHENMFWYRQDPGLGLRLIYFSYDVKMKEKGDIPEGYSVSREKKERFSLILESASTNQTSMYLCASSPSVAYEQYFGPGTRLTVT.